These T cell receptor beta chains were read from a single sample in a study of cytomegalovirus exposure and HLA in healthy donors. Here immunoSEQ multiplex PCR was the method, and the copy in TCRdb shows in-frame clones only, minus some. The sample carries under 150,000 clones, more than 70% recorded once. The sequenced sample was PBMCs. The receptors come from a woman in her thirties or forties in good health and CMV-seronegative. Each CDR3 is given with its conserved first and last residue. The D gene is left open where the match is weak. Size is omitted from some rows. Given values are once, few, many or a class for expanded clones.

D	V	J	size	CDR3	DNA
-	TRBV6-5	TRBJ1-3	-	CASSLSPEVNTIYF	TGTGCCAGCAGTTTATCCCCCGAGGTCAACACCATATATTTT
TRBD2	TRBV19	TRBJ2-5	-	CASSIGGAGGRETQYF	TGTGCCAGTAGTATAGGCGGAGCGGGGGGGCGAGAGACCCAGTACTTC
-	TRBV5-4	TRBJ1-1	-	CASSTGQNEAFF	TGTGCCAGCAGCACTGGACAGAATGAAGCTTTCTTT
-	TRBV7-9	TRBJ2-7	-	CASSPPLGSGRSYEQYF	TGTGCCAGCAGCCCCCCGTTAGGGAGCGGGCGCTCCTACGAGCAGTACTTC
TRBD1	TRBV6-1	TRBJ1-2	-	CASLLPGTGLDYTF	TGTGCCAGCCTTCTGCCTGGGACAGGGTTGGACTACACCTTC
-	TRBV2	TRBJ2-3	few	CASSGPGDTQYF	TGTGCCAGCAGTGGGCCCGGGGATACGCAGTATTTT
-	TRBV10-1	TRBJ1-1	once	CASKRGLFTEAFF	TGCGCCAGCAAACGGGGTCTATTCACTGAAGCTTTCTTT
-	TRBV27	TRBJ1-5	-	CASSPSRGQPQHF	TGTGCCAGCAGTCCCAGTCGGGGTCAGCCCCAGCATTTT
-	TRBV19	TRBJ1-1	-	CASSSRTGPRGTEAFF	TGTGCCAGTAGTAGCCGAACAGGGCCAAGAGGCACTGAAGCTTTCTTT
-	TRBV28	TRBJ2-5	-	CASSPTEETQYF	TGTGCCAGCAGTCCGACAGAGGAGACCCAGTACTTC
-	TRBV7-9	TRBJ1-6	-	CASSFLANSPLHF	TGTGCCAGCAGCTTTTTAGCTAATTCACCCCTCCACTTT
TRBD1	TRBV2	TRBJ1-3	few	CASRQGAHSTSSGNTIYF	TGTGCCAGCAGACAGGGGGCACATTCCACAAGCTCTGGAAACACCATATATTTT
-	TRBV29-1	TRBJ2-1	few	CSVSGSSSYNEQFF	TGCAGCGTGAGCGGATCCAGCTCCTACAATGAGCAGTTCTTC
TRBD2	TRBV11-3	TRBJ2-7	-	CASSPRTSSYEQYF	TGTGCCAGCAGCCCACGGACTAGCAGCTACGAGCAGTACTTC
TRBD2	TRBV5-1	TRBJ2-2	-	CASRHGTSGSFTGELFF	TGCGCCAGCAGGCACGGGACTAGCGGGAGTTTTACCGGGGAGCTGTTTTTT
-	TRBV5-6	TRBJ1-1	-	CASSLGESEVDTEAFF	TGTGCCAGCAGCTTGGGGGAATCGGAGGTCGACACTGAAGCTTTCTTT